This record concerns one T cell receptor (beta chain) sequence. PCR employed 60 Vbeta and 13 Jbeta primers. Data came from immunoSEQ multiplex PCR; TCRdb stores just in-frame clones and leaves some out. This sample yields roughly 150,000 clones, of which around 80% are seen a single time; about 7.7% belongs to the top ten. The data originate from a study of cytomegalovirus exposure and HLA in healthy donors. CDR3 size: 15 residues. V gave up 1 base and J gave up 3 bases; unmatched junction bases: 5. Germline loops: CDR1 SGHVS, CDR2 FNYEAQ. The clonotype was recovered from a woman between 35 and 50 years old in good health and CMV-seropositive. The sample comprised PBMCs. The chain uses TRBV7-6 and TRBJ2-7; TRBD2 aligns across 8 bases. CDR3 nucleotides: TGTGCCAGCAGCTTAGATCCTAGCGGGTTCTACGAGCAGTACTTC. Translating gives CASSLDPSGFYEQYF.